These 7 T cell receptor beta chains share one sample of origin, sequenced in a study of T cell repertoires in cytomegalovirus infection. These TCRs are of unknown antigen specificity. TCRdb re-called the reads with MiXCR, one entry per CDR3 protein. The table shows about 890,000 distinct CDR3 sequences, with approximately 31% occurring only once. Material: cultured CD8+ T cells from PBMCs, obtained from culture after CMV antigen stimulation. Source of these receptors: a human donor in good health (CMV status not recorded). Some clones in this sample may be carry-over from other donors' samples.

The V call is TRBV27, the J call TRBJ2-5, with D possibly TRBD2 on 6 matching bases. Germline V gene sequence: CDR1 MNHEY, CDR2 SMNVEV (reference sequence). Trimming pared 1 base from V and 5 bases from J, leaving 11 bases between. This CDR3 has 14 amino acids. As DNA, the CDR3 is TGTGCCAGCAGTTTATTCGGGGGAGTCGAGACCCAGTACTTC. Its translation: CASSLFGGVETQYF.

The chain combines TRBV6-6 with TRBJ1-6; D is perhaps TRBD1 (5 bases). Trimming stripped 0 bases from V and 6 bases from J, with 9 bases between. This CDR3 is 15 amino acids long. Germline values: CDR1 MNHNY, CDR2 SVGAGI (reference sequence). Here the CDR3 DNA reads TGTGCCAGCAGTTACTCCCCAGGGATTAATTCACCCCTCCACTTT. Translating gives CASSYSPGINSPLHF.

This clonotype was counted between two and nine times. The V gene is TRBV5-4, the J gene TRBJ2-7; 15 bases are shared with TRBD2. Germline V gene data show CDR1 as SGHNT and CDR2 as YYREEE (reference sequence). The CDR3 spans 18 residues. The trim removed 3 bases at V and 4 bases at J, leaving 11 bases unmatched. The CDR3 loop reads CASSYGTSGGPTSYEQYV. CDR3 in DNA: TGTGCCAGCAGCTACGGGACTAGCGGGGGGCCAACAAGTTACGAGCAGTACGTC.

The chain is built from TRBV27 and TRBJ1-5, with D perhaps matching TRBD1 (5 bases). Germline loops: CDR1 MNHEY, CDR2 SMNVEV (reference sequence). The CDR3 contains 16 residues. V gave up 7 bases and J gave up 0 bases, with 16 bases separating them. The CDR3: CASTNLGGGSNQPQHF. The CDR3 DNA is TGTGCCAGCACCAACCTCGGGGGTGGTAGCAATCAGCCCCAGCATTTT.

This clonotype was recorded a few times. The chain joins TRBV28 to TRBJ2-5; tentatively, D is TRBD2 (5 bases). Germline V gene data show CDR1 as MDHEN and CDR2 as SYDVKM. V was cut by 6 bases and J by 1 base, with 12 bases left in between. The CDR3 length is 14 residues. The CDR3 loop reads CASSPPTSQETQYF. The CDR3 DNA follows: TGTGCCAGCAGCCCTCCCACTAGCCAAGAGACCCAGTACTTC.

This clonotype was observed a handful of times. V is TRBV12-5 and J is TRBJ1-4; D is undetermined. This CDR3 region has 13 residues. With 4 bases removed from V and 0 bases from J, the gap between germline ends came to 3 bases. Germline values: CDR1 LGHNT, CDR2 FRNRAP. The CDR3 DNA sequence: TGTGCTAGTGGTTCCCCAACTAATGAAAAACTGTTTTTT. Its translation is CASGSPTNEKLFF.

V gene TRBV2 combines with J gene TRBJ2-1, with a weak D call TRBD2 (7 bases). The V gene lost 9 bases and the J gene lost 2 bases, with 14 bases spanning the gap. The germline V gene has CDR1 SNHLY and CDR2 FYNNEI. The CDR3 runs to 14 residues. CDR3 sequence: CARGGGGTYNEQFF. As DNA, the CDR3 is TGTGCCAGGGGGGGAGGGGGGACCTACAATGAGCAGTTCTTC. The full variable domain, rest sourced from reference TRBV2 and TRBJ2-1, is EPEVTQTPSHQVTQMGQEVILRCVPISNHLYFYWYRQILGQKVEFLVSFYNNEISEKSEIFDDQFSVERPDGSNFTLKIRSTKLEDSAMYFCARGGGGTYNEQFFGPGTRLTVL.